Listed below are T cell receptor beta chains from one sample, sequenced in a study of regulatory T cells in long-lasting Graves disease. Each CDR3 protein gets one entry after TCRdb re-called the multiplex PCR reads with MiXCR. Of a few hundred thousand distinct CDR3 sequences listed, around 19% are singletons. This sample also appeared in a second study, on T cells in Graves' hyperthyroidism and ophthalmopathy.

Sequencing used peripheral blood mononuclear cells (PBMCs), obtained at new diagnosis, from a patient treated with antithyroid drugs. All receptors come from a woman aged 25 to 45 with Graves disease. Each CDR3 is given without its conserved first and last residue.

cdr3_length,v_call,cdr3_aa
14,TRBV7-9,ASSPESGVWGYGYT
10,TRBV6-5,ASSWDVRKLF
15,TRBV7-2,ASSSIRWEGRNQPQH
13,TRBV12-3/TRBV12-4,ASSLRPAPNQPQH
12,TRBV10-3,AISVTSTQETQY
12,TRBV30,AWSTSGSGYEQF
14,TRBV12-3/TRBV12-4,ASSPHSGGDQETQY
14,TRBV14,ASSQGLVTKNTEAF
12,TRBV11-2,ASRINSGANVLT
13,TRBV12-5,ASGRDPRGGETQY
14,TRBV12-3/TRBV12-4,ASSSNHRRPSYEQY
14,TRBV12-3/TRBV12-4,ASSLPDRGYTYEQY
13,TRBV3-1,ASSQDGGRTDTQY
11,TRBV29-1,SSARLDTDTQY
13,TRBV27,ASSNQGSYNSPLH
12,TRBV10-2,ASSESASRHEQY
12,TRBV6-1,ASRPGGPQETQY
14,TRBV20-1,SAVSYIAGERDTQY
15,TRBV5-1,ASSSGTLRDRAYEQY
12,TRBV10-2,ASKPLGAGYGYT
11,TRBV20-1,SARTHRDPGYT
16,TRBV7-2,ASSALGSVQGPNYGYT
15,TRBV20-1,SASQPNVAGGGYEQY
14,TRBV12-3/TRBV12-4,ASSPRSRGSAYGYT
13,TRBV7-8,ASSSPRQGATGQY
13,TRBV20-1,SARGAGGVQETQY
13,TRBV20-1,SARGERGTSYEQY
11,TRBV12-3/TRBV12-4,ASSLGGLYEQY
11,TRBV7-9,ASRHGGFNEQF
13,TRBV9,ASSAPGGAYNEQF
14,TRBV6-1,ASSDSVGISGNTIY
15,TRBV3-1,ASSSRPGQGDNYEQY
13,TRBV15,ATRLSPPWTGELF
13,TRBV11-2,ASSFSGTGQDTQY
15,TRBV20-1,SARDFASGGNTGELF
13,TRBV3-1,ASSSHDRSGNTIY
13,TRBV10-3,AISGQGDMVTEAF
13,TRBV20-1,SAPPRGRGNTEAF
14,TRBV20-1,SARRWDGGSYNEQF
13,TRBV11-2,ASSPMTTMYNEQF
10,TRBV6-1,ASRDLFQELF
10,TRBV19,ASSIDRTETF
11,TRBV7-9,ASNHQWGTEAF
13,TRBV5-1,ASSLSGGPTGELF
13,TRBV7-9,ASSLVGGPGNTIY
13,TRBV10-3,AISEIRTGGETQY
14,TRBV10-3,AISESLAGALNEQF
13,TRBV20-1,SAREGQGIGNEQF
12,TRBV11-2,ASSLIGLYNEQF
11,TRBV20-1,SAGSRGHNEQF
12,TRBV6-1,ASREGQKNTEAF
13,TRBV2,ASSEFRDRTDTQY
11,TRBV3-1,ASSLWERDEQF
12,TRBV5-5,ASSFQGPDTEAF
11,TRBV6-2/TRBV6-3,ASSETRGGEQF
14,TRBV2,ASSALRVRDGNTIY
11,TRBV7-9,ASSFEQGYEQY
11,TRBV6-1,ASSPTRQGPQT